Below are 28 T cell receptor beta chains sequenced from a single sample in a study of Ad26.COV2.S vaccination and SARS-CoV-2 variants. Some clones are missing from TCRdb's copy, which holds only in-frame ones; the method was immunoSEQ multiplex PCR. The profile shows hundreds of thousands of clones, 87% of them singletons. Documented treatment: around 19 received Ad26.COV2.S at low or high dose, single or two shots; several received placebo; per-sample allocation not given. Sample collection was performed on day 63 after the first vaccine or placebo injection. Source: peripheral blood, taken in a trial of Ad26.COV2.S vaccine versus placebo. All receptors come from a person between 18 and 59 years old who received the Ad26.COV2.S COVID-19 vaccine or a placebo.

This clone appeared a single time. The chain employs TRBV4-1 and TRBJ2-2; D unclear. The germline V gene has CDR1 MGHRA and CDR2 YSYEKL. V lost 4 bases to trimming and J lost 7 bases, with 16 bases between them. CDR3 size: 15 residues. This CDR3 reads CASSLAGPSSGELFF. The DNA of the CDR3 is TGCGCCAGCAGCCTCGCCGGGCCCTCGAGCGGGGAGCTGTTTTTT.

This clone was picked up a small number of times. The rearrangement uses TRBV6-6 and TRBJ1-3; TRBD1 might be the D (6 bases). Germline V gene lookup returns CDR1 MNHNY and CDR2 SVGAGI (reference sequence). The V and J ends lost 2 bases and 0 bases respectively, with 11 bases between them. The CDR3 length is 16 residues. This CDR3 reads CASSYGGGGSGNTIYF. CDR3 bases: TGTGCCAGCAGTTACGGGGGAGGGGGCTCTGGAAACACCATATATTTT.

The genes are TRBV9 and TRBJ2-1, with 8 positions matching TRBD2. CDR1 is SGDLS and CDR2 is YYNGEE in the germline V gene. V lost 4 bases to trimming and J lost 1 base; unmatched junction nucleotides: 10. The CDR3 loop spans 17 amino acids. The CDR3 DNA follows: TGTGCCAGCAGCCCCGGACGCGGGGGGACTTCCTACAATGAGCAGTTCTTC. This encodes CASSPGRGGTSYNEQFF.

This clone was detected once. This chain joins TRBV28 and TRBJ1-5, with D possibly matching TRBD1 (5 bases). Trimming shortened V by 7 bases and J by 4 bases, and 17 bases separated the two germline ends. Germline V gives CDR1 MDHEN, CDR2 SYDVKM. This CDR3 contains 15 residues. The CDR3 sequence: CASNVQGRSNQPQHF. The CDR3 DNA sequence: TGTGCCAGCAACGTCCAGGGAAGGTCAAATCAGCCCCAGCATTTT.

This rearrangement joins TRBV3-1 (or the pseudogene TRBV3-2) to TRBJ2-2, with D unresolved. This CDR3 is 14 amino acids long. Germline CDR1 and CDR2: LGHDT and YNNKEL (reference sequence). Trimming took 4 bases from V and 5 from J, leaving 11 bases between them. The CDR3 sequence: CASSRDMWTGELFF. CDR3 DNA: TGTGCCAGCAGCCGCGATATGTGGACCGGGGAGCTGTTTTTT.

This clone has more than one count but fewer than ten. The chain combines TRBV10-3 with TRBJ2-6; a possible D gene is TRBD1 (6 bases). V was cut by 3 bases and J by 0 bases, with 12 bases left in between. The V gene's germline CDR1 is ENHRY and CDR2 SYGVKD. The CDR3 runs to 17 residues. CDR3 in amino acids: CAISEGGAFSGANVLTF. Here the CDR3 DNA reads TGTGCCATCAGTGAAGGGGGAGCCTTCTCTGGGGCCAACGTCCTGACTTTC.

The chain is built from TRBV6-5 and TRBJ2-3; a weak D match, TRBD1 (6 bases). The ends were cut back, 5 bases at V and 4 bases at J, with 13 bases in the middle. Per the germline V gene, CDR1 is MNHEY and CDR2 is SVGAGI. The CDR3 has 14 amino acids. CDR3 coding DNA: TGTGCCAGCAGTCAGGGGTCGTTCGCAGATACGCAGTATTTT. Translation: CASSQGSFADTQYF.

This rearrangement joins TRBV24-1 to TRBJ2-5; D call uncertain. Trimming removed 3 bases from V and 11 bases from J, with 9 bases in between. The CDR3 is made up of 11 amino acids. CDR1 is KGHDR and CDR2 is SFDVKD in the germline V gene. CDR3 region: CATSDARLQYF. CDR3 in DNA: TGTGCCACCAGTGATGCCCGGCTGCAGTACTTC.

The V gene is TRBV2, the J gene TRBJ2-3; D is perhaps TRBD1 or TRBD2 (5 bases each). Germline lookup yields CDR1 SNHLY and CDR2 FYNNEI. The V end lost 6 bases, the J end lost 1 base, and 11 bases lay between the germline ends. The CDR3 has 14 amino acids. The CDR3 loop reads CASSAGARTDTQYF. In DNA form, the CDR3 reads TGTGCCAGCAGCGCCGGGGCCCGCACAGATACGCAGTATTTT.

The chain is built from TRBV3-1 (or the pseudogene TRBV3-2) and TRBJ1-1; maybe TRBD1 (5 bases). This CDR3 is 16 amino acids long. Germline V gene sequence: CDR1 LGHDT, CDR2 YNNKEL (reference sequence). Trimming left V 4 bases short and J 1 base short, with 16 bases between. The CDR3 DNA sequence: TGTGCCAGCAGCCCGGGGGGACGACAGCCGAACACTGAAGCTTTCTTT. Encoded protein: CASSPGGRQPNTEAFF.

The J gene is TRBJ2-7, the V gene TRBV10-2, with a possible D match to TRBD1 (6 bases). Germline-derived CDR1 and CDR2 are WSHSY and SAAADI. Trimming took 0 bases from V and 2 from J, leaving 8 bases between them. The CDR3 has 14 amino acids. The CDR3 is CASSESWGPYEQYF. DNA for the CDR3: TGCGCCAGCAGTGAGTCTTGGGGGCCCTACGAGCAGTACTTC.

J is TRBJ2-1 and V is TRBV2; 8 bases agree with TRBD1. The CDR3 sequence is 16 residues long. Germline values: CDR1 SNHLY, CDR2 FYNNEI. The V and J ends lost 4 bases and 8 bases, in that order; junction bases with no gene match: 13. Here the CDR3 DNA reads TGTGCCAGCAGTGGGACTCATAGGACAGGGTATCATGAGCAGTTCTTC. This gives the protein CASSGTHRTGYHEQFF.

DNA of the CDR3: TGTGCCAGCAGCTTGGGAGGCAATAATGAAAAACTGTTTTTT. This encodes CASSLGGNNEKLFF. The chain couples TRBV5-4 to TRBJ1-4; D unclear. This CDR3 spans 14 amino acids. V was cut by 0 bases and J by 4 bases, with 7 bases left in between. The germline gives CDR1 SGHNT, CDR2 YYREEE (reference sequence). The full variable domain, completed using reference TRBV5-4 and TRBJ1-4, is ETGVTQSPTHLIKTRGQQVTLRCSSQSGHNTVSWYQQALGQGPQFIFQYYREEENGRGNFPPRFSGLQFPNYSSELNVNALELDDSALYLCASSLGGNNEKLFFGSGTQLSVL.

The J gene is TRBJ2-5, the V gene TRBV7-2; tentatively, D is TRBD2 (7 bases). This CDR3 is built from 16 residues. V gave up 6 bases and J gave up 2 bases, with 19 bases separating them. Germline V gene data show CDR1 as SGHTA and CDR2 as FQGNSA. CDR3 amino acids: CASSSRGGALQETQYF. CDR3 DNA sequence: TGTGCCAGCAGTTCGAGGGGGGGGGCCCTTCAAGAGACCCAGTACTTC.

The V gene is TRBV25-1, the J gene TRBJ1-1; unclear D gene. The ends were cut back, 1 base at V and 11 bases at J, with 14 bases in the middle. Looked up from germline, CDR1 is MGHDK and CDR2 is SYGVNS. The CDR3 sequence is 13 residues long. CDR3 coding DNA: TGTGCCAGCAGTGAATTCGAAGGGTGGGTGGCTTTCTTT. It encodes CASSEFEGWVAFF.

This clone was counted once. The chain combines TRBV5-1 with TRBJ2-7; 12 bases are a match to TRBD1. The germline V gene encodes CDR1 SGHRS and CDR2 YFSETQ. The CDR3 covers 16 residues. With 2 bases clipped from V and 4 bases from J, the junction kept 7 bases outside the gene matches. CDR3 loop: CASSLTGTGGWYEQYF. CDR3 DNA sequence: TGCGCCAGCAGCTTAACCGGGACAGGGGGCTGGTACGAGCAGTACTTC. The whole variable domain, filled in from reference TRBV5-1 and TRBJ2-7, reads KAGVTQTPRYLIKTRGQQVTLSCSPISGHRSVSWYQQTPGQGLQFLFEYFSETQRNKGNFPGRFSGRQFSNSRSEMNVSTLELGDSALYLCASSLTGTGGWYEQYFGPGTRLTVT.

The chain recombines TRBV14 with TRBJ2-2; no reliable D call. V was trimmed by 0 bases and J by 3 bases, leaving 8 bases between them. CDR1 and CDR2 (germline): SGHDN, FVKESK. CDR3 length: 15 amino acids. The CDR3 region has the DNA TGTGCCAGCAGCCAAGATCTGCGCTACACCGGGGAGCTGTTTTTT. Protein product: CASSQDLRYTGELFF.

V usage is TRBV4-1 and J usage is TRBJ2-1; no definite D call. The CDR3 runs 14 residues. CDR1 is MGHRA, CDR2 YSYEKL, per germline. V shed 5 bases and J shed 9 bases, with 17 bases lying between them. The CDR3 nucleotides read TGCGCCAGCAGCTTCGGCCCCGACCAGTCTGAGCAGTTCTTC. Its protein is CASSFGPDQSEQFF.

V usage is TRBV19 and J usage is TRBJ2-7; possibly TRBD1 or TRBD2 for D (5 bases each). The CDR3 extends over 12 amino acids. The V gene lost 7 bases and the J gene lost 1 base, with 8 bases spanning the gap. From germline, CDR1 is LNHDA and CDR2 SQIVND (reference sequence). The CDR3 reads CASTGQSYEQYF. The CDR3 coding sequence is TGTGCCAGTACGGGGCAGTCCTACGAGCAGTACTTC.

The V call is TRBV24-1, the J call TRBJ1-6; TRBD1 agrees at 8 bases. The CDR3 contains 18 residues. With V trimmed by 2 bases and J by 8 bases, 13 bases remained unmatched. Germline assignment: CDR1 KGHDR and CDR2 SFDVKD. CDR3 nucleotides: TGTGCCACCAGTGATTCCCCCCGGACAGGGAAGGGTGATTCACCCCTCCACTTT. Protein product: CATSDSPRTGKGDSPLHF.

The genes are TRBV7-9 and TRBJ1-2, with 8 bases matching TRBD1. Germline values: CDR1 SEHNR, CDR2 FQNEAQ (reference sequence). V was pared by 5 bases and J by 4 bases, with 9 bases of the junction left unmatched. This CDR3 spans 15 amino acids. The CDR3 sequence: CASSTYRGDSYGYTF. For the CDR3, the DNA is TGTGCCAGCAGCACCTACAGGGGGGACTCCTATGGCTACACCTTC.

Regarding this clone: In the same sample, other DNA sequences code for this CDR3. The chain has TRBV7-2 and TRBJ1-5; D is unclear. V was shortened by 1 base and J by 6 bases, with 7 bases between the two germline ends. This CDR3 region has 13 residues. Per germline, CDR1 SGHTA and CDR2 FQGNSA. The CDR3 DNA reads TGTGCCAGCAGCTTAGAGGGTATTCAGCCCCAGCATTTT. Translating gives CASSLEGIQPQHF.

CDR3 loop: CASSQKGNTIYF. The CDR3 coding sequence is TGTGCCAGCAGCCAAAAGGGAAACACCATATATTTT. The J gene is TRBJ1-3, the V gene TRBV3-1 (or the pseudogene TRBV3-2); D not resolved. This CDR3 is 12 amino acids long. V lost 2 bases and J 4 bases, leaving 3 bases between the germline ends. Germline CDR1 and CDR2: LGHDT and YNNKEL (reference sequence).

CDR3 residues: CATGDRLGETQYF. CDR3 sequence (DNA): TGTGCCACCGGCGACAGACTAGGGGAGACCCAGTACTTC. V gene TRBV24-1 combines with J gene TRBJ2-5, with TRBD2 as a possible D gene (6 bases). CDR1 and CDR2 from the germline V gene are KGHDR and SFDVKD. V lost 9 bases, J lost 5 bases, and 15 bases lay in between. The CDR3 extends over 13 amino acids.

This CDR3 reads CAWKKPSGGPREQYF. The CDR3 DNA follows: TGTGCCTGGAAGAAGCCTAGCGGGGGCCCGAGGGAGCAGTACTTC. The rearrangement uses TRBV30 and TRBJ2-7; 10 nucleotides line up with TRBD2. The CDR3 extends over 15 amino acids. The V segment lost 4 bases and the J segment 7 bases; nucleotides outside the gene matches: 13. In germline, CDR1 is GTSNPN, CDR2 SVGIG (reference sequence).

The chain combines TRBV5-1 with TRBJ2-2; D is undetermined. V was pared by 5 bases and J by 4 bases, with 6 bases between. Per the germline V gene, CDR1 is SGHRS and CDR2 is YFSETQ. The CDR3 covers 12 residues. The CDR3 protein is CASSSSTGELFF. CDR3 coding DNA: TGCGCCAGCAGTTCCAGCACCGGGGAGCTGTTTTTT.

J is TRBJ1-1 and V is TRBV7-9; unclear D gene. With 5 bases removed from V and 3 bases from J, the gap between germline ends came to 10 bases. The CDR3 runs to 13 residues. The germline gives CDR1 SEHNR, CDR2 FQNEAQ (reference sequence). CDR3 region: CASSPSRYTEAFF. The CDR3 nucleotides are TGTGCCAGCAGCCCCTCCAGGTACACTGAAGCTTTCTTT. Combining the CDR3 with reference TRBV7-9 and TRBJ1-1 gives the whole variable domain DTGVSQNPRHKITKRGQNVTFRCDPISEHNRLYWYRQTLGQGPEFLTYFQNEAQLEKSRLLSDRFSAERPKGSFSTLEIQRTEQGDSAMYLCASSPSRYTEAFFGQGTRLTVV.

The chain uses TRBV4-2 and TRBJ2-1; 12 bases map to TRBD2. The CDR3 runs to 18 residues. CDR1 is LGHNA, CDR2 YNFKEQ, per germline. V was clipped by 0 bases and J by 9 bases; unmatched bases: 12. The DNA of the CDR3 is TGTGCCAGCAGCCAAGACTACCTAGCGGGGGGGCCTCGCTCTGAGCAGTTCTTC. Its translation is CASSQDYLAGGPRSEQFF.